This T cell receptor (beta chain) is drawn from a study of cytomegalovirus exposure and HLA in healthy donors. The overall study: Across about 400 genotyped donors, 81% landed in the Caucasian-associated ancestry cluster. Whole-study findings and limits: CMV serostatus stood as the only immune exposure information on hand.

Primers for the PCR totalled 60 Vbeta and 13 Jbeta. Authors' analysis steps: Around 11 million shared chains were among tens of millions of unique TCR beta chains counted in a later analysis. The assay was immunoSEQ multiplex PCR, and TCRdb's table has in-frame clones only and misses some. V and J calls plus clone size are reproduced from that table; the DNA served to infer D and trimming. The data show roughly 110,000 clones, with about 85% seen just once and 2% to 2.5% held by the top ten. This CDR3 spans 15 amino acids. V lost 7 bases, J lost 1 base, and 4 bases stayed unmatched. The germline CDR1 and CDR2 sequences are SGHTA and FQGTGA. As concerns this clone: Its cognate antigen is unknown.

The rearrangement uses TRBV7-3 and TRBJ2-2; TRBD2 matches at 9 bases. Sequencing was performed on PBMCs. The receptor was derived from a young man in good health and CMV-seronegative. CDR3 nucleotides: TGTGCCAGCACCGGCGGGGGGGTGAACACCGGGGAGCTGTTTTTT. Residues: CASTGGGVNTGELFF.